The rows below give T cell receptor beta chains drawn from one sample of a study of neoadjuvant anti-PD-1 for oral cavity cancer. Clones were read by immunoSEQ multiplex PCR, and TCRdb kept only the in-frame ones, dropping some. The repertoire consists of 35,000 to 50,000 clones, with about 77% occurring once and the leading ten covering around 4.8%. The sequenced sample was PBMCs, obtained after nivolumab (anti-PD-1) treatment. All receptors derive from a person aged 40-85 years with oral cavity squamous cell carcinoma. Both conserved end residues are part of each CDR3. Fields, in order: clone size, D gene, V gene, J gene, CDR3 protein, CDR3 DNA. The D gene is left open where the match is weak. Clone size, where shown, is once, few, many, or a class for clones that have expanded.

abundance: -; d_gene: -; v_gene: TRBV9; j_gene: TRBJ1-1; CDR3aa: CASSSPQEGIQNTEAFF; CDR3nt: TGTGCCAGCAGCTCACCCCAGGAGGGGATCCAGAACACTGAAGCTTTCTTT
abundance: -; d_gene: TRBD1; v_gene: TRBV6-1; j_gene: TRBJ1-1; CDR3aa: CASSGTGGWNTEAFF; CDR3nt: TGTGCCAGCAGCGGGACAGGGGGCTGGAACACTGAAGCTTTCTTT
abundance: few; d_gene: TRBD2; v_gene: TRBV7-9; j_gene: TRBJ2-1; CDR3aa: CASSWGLAEYNEQFF; CDR3nt: TGTGCCAGCAGCTGGGGACTAGCGGAGTACAATGAGCAGTTCTTC
abundance: -; d_gene: -; v_gene: TRBV19; j_gene: TRBJ1-5; CDR3aa: CASSSREVPGQPQHF; CDR3nt: TGTGCCAGTAGTTCCCGGGAGGTCCCGGGGCAGCCCCAGCATTTT
abundance: -; d_gene: TRBD2; v_gene: TRBV7-8; j_gene: TRBJ2-1; CDR3aa: CASSLAIGLAGGSNEQFF; CDR3nt: TGTGCCAGCAGCTTAGCTATTGGACTAGCGGGAGGTTCCAATGAGCAGTTCTTC
abundance: -; d_gene: TRBD2; v_gene: TRBV5-4; j_gene: TRBJ2-5; CDR3aa: CASSPGLAETQETQYF; CDR3nt: TGTGCCAGCAGCCCGGGACTAGCAGAGACCCAAGAGACCCAGTACTTC
abundance: -; d_gene: TRBD1; v_gene: TRBV7-9; j_gene: TRBJ2-1; CDR3aa: CASSSSRGQGFEQFF; CDR3nt: TGTGCCAGCAGCTCCTCCCGGGGACAGGGGTTTGAGCAGTTCTTC
abundance: -; d_gene: TRBD1; v_gene: TRBV28; j_gene: TRBJ1-6; CDR3aa: CASSQTGGNSPLHF; CDR3nt: TGTGCCAGCAGTCAGACAGGGGGTAATTCACCCCTCCACTTT
abundance: -; d_gene: -; v_gene: TRBV4-1; j_gene: TRBJ2-6; CDR3aa: CASSQDGVFGGANVLTF; CDR3nt: TGCGCCAGCAGCCAAGATGGGGTGTTCGGAGGGGCCAACGTCCTGACTTTC
abundance: -; d_gene: -; v_gene: TRBV5-5; j_gene: TRBJ2-4; CDR3aa: CASSLIGSRAKNIQYF; CDR3nt: TGTGCCAGCAGCTTGATAGGGTCGAGGGCCAAAAACATTCAGTACTTC
abundance: once; d_gene: TRBD2; v_gene: TRBV27; j_gene: TRBJ2-7; CDR3aa: CASRRTSGTYEQYF; CDR3nt: TGTGCCAGCAGGCGGACTAGCGGAACCTACGAGCAGTACTTC
abundance: -; d_gene: -; v_gene: TRBV27; j_gene: TRBJ2-2; CDR3aa: CASSFGQFGELFF; CDR3nt: TGTGCCAGCAGTTTCGGACAGTTCGGGGAGCTGTTTTTT
abundance: -; d_gene: -; v_gene: TRBV5-4; j_gene: TRBJ2-1; CDR3aa: CASSLGGASGEQFF; CDR3nt: TGTGCCAGCAGCTTGGGAGGGGCCTCGGGTGAGCAGTTCTTC
abundance: -; d_gene: -; v_gene: TRBV15; j_gene: TRBJ2-7; CDR3aa: CATSRDLSAGFYEQYF; CDR3nt: TGTGCCACCAGCAGAGATCTTTCGGCAGGCTTCTACGAGCAGTACTTC
abundance: -; d_gene: -; v_gene: TRBV5-1; j_gene: TRBJ1-1; CDR3aa: CASSLAGKGTEAFF; CDR3nt: TGCGCCAGCAGCTTGGCAGGGAAGGGCACTGAAGCTTTCTTT
abundance: -; d_gene: TRBD1; v_gene: TRBV27; j_gene: TRBJ1-2; CDR3aa: CASSLSQGVGGYTF; CDR3nt: TGTGCCAGCAGTTTATCCCAGGGGGTGGGGGGCTACACCTTC
abundance: -; d_gene: -; v_gene: TRBV27; j_gene: TRBJ1-5; CDR3aa: CASSLAGSNQPQHF; CDR3nt: TGTGCCAGCAGTTTGGCAGGGAGCAATCAGCCCCAGCATTTT
abundance: -; d_gene: -; v_gene: TRBV6-5; j_gene: TRBJ2-1; CDR3aa: CASSYENEQFF; CDR3nt: TGTGCCAGCAGTTATGAGAATGAGCAGTTCTTC
abundance: few; d_gene: -; v_gene: TRBV5-1; j_gene: TRBJ2-7; CDR3aa: CASSLAGRTSSYEQYF; CDR3nt: TGCGCCAGCAGCTTGGCCGGTCGCACGTCCTCCTACGAGCAGTACTTC
abundance: -; d_gene: TRBD1; v_gene: TRBV10-3; j_gene: TRBJ1-4; CDR3aa: CAISEGGTGTNEKLFF; CDR3nt: TGTGCCATCAGTGAAGGGGGGACAGGGACTAATGAAAAACTGTTTTTT
abundance: -; d_gene: TRBD2; v_gene: TRBV11-2; j_gene: TRBJ2-7; CDR3aa: CASSLGTSGIYEQYF; CDR3nt: TGTGCCAGCAGCTTAGGGACTAGCGGGATCTACGAGCAGTACTTC
abundance: -; d_gene: -; v_gene: TRBV6-5; j_gene: TRBJ1-2; CDR3aa: CASRLGQFYGYTF; CDR3nt: TGTGCCAGCAGACTTGGACAGTTCTATGGCTACACCTTC
abundance: -; d_gene: TRBD1; v_gene: TRBV5-1; j_gene: TRBJ1-3; CDR3aa: CASSLAGGVSGNTIYF; CDR3nt: TGCGCCAGCAGCTTGGCAGGGGGTGTATCTGGAAACACCATATATTTT
abundance: -; d_gene: -; v_gene: TRBV10-3; j_gene: TRBJ2-4; CDR3aa: CAISSPVPGARDIQYF; CDR3nt: TGTGCCATCAGTTCTCCCGTCCCGGGGGCTCGGGACATTCAGTACTTC
abundance: -; d_gene: -; v_gene: TRBV6-1; j_gene: TRBJ1-5; CDR3aa: CASTYGTVDQPQHF; CDR3nt: TGTGCCAGCACTTACGGGACGGTGGATCAGCCCCAGCATTTT
abundance: -; d_gene: -; v_gene: TRBV2; j_gene: TRBJ2-7; CDR3aa: CASITSGNEQYF; CDR3nt: TGTGCCAGCATTACTTCTGGTAACGAGCAGTACTTC
abundance: -; d_gene: -; v_gene: TRBV5-6; j_gene: TRBJ1-6; CDR3aa: CASSPRVRGGNSPLHF; CDR3nt: TGTGCCAGCAGCCCCCGGGTAAGGGGTGGGAATTCACCCCTCCACTTT
abundance: -; d_gene: TRBD2; v_gene: TRBV6-5; j_gene: TRBJ2-5; CDR3aa: CASMRTSGGETQYF; CDR3nt: TGTGCCAGCATGAGGACTAGCGGGGGAGAGACCCAGTACTTC
abundance: -; d_gene: TRBD2; v_gene: TRBV7-9; j_gene: TRBJ2-7; CDR3aa: CASSPGRGRSYEQYF; CDR3nt: TGTGCCAGCAGCCCGGGCCGCGGGAGATCCTACGAGCAGTACTTC
abundance: -; d_gene: -; v_gene: TRBV5-1; j_gene: TRBJ2-2; CDR3aa: CASSLAGTGELFF; CDR3nt: TGCGCCAGCAGCTTGGCAGGCACCGGGGAGCTGTTTTTT
abundance: -; d_gene: -; v_gene: TRBV5-5; j_gene: TRBJ1-2; CDR3aa: CASSSGANYGYTF; CDR3nt: TGTGCCAGCAGCTCGGGAGCCAACTATGGCTACACCTTC
abundance: -; d_gene: -; v_gene: TRBV10-2; j_gene: TRBJ2-7; CDR3aa: CASSERGVRGYEQYF; CDR3nt: TGCGCCAGCAGTGAGCGGGGAGTTAGAGGCTACGAGCAGTACTTC
abundance: -; d_gene: -; v_gene: TRBV7-8; j_gene: TRBJ2-7; CDR3aa: CASSNSIRTYEQYF; CDR3nt: TGTGCCAGCAGCAATTCGATAAGAACCTACGAGCAGTACTTC
abundance: once; d_gene: -; v_gene: TRBV9; j_gene: TRBJ2-1; CDR3aa: CASSFDPGGEQFF; CDR3nt: TGTGCCAGCAGCTTCGACCCCGGCGGTGAGCAGTTCTTC
abundance: once; d_gene: -; v_gene: TRBV6-5; j_gene: TRBJ1-1; CDR3aa: CASLTMMNTEAFF; CDR3nt: TGTGCCAGCCTAACGATGATGAACACTGAAGCTTTCTTT
abundance: -; d_gene: -; v_gene: TRBV19; j_gene: TRBJ2-5; CDR3aa: CASSLEAQETQYF; CDR3nt: TGTGCCAGTAGTTTAGAGGCCCAAGAGACCCAGTACTTC
abundance: -; d_gene: -; v_gene: TRBV4-1; j_gene: TRBJ2-7; CDR3aa: CASSQAPAWGQREQYF; CDR3nt: TGCGCCAGCAGCCAAGCTCCAGCGTGGGGCCAGCGGGAGCAGTACTTC
abundance: -; d_gene: -; v_gene: TRBV27; j_gene: TRBJ2-7; CDR3aa: CASSLGQPYEQYF; CDR3nt: TGTGCCAGCTCCCTCGGACAGCCCTACGAGCAGTACTTC
abundance: few; d_gene: -; v_gene: TRBV2; j_gene: TRBJ1-1; CDR3aa: CASKVGGNTEAFF; CDR3nt: TGTGCCAGCAAGGTGGGGGGGAACACTGAAGCTTTCTTT
abundance: few; d_gene: -; v_gene: TRBV6-5; j_gene: TRBJ1-1; CDR3aa: CASSLLGPRLEAFF; CDR3nt: TGTGCCAGCAGTTTACTCGGTCCCCGCCTTGAAGCTTTCTTT
abundance: -; d_gene: -; v_gene: TRBV18; j_gene: TRBJ2-5; CDR3aa: CASSPPGETQYF; CDR3nt: TGTGCCAGCTCACCACCGGGAGAGACCCAGTACTTC
abundance: -; d_gene: -; v_gene: TRBV7-2; j_gene: TRBJ2-1; CDR3aa: CASSSRSSYNEQFF; CDR3nt: TGTGCCAGCAGCTCACGGAGCTCCTACAATGAGCAGTTCTTC
abundance: once; d_gene: TRBD1; v_gene: TRBV27; j_gene: TRBJ1-5; CDR3aa: CASSLSGGGQPQHF; CDR3nt: TGTGCCAGCAGTTTATCAGGGGGCGGTCAGCCCCAGCATTTT
abundance: medium-sized; d_gene: -; v_gene: TRBV15; j_gene: TRBJ2-7; CDR3aa: CATSRGTSYEQYF; CDR3nt: TGTGCCACCAGCAGAGGAACCTCGTACGAGCAGTACTTC
abundance: -; d_gene: -; v_gene: TRBV28; j_gene: TRBJ1-2; CDR3aa: CASRSTRDGNYGYTF; CDR3nt: TGTGCCAGCAGGTCAACCCGAGACGGGAACTATGGCTACACCTTC
abundance: -; d_gene: TRBD1; v_gene: TRBV19; j_gene: TRBJ1-5; CDR3aa: CASKPDRGYSNQPQHF; CDR3nt: TGTGCCAGTAAGCCGGACAGGGGATATAGCAATCAGCCCCAGCATTTT
abundance: -; d_gene: -; v_gene: TRBV2; j_gene: TRBJ1-6; CDR3aa: CASSVREVASNSPLHF; CDR3nt: TGTGCCAGCAGTGTTAGGGAGGTAGCATCTAATTCACCCCTCCACTTT
abundance: -; d_gene: -; v_gene: TRBV5-1; j_gene: TRBJ2-1; CDR3aa: CASSLRSGFLNEQFF; CDR3nt: TGCGCCAGCAGCTTGAGAAGCGGGTTCCTAAATGAGCAGTTCTTC
abundance: many; d_gene: -; v_gene: TRBV11-2; j_gene: TRBJ1-6; CDR3aa: CASSWSDSETPLHF; CDR3nt: TGTGCCAGCAGCTGGAGTGACTCAGAGACACCCCTCCACTTT
abundance: -; d_gene: TRBD1; v_gene: TRBV5-6; j_gene: TRBJ2-1; CDR3aa: CASSSAPGTGDNEQFF; CDR3nt: TGTGCCAGCAGCTCCGCCCCCGGGACAGGAGACAATGAGCAGTTCTTC
abundance: -; d_gene: -; v_gene: TRBV2; j_gene: TRBJ2-5; CDR3aa: CASTGPRAETQYF; CDR3nt: TGTGCCAGCACCGGGCCCCGGGCAGAGACCCAGTACTTC